This TCR beta chain was sequenced during a study of cytomegalovirus exposure and HLA in healthy donors. It was with 60 Vbeta and 13 Jbeta primers that the PCR ran. Sequencing used immunoSEQ multiplex PCR; TCRdb keeps in-frame clones, though not all of them. The sample has about 150,000 clones, around 79% seen once; the top ten hold about 2.9%. The CDR3 is 15 amino acids. Looked up from germline, CDR1 is MNHEY and CDR2 is SMNVEV (reference sequence). Trimming removed 5 bases at V and 5 bases at J, with 18 bases between. The sequence came from a man in his forties or fifties in good health and CMV-seropositive. The chain links TRBV27 to TRBJ2-5; D perhaps matches TRBD1 (6 bases). The sample comprised PBMCs. The CDR3 sequence is CASSVGSGVLETQYF. The CDR3 bases are TGTGCCAGCAGTGTCGGGTCAGGGGTGCTGGAGACCCAGTACTTC.